This T cell receptor (beta chain) was documented in a study of blood T cell repertoires in COVID-19. Study context: Material from acute and convalescent COVID-19 was sourced from the United States, Italy and Spain. From T cells, B-cell-depleted T cells, or PBMCs came the material, which was cDNA or gDNA.

Authors' data handling: Amplifying reference gene primers gave estimates of nucleated cell counts. TCRdb's copy holds only in-frame clones and misses some; the assay was immunoSEQ multiplex PCR. The V and J calls and clone size were taken over from that table, and D and trimming were inferred from the DNA. Of approximately 260,000 clones in the sample, around 83% were seen once. CDR1 and CDR2 from the germline V gene are SEHNR and FQNEAQ (reference sequence). This CDR3 has 15 amino acids. The V gene lost 5 bases and the J gene lost 4 bases, with 17 bases spanning the gap. V and J are TRBV7-9 and TRBJ1-2, with no clear D. The sequence derives from a man aged 18-30 years with active or convalescent COVID-19. The sample consisted of peripheral blood. DNA for the CDR3: TGTGCCAGCAGCGCATCTACAGCTGCCCTCTATGGCTACACCTTC. It translates to CASSASTAALYGYTF.